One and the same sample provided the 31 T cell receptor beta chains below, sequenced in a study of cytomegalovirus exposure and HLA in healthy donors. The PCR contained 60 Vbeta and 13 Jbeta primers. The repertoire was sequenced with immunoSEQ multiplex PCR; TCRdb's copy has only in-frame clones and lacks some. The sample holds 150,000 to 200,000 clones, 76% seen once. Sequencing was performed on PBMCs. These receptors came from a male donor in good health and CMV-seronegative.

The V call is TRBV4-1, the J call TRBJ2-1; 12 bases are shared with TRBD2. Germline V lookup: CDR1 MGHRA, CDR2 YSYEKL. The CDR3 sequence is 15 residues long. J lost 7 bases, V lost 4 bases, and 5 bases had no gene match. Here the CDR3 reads CASSLRLAGVNEQFF. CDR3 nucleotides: TGCGCCAGCAGCCTTAGACTAGCGGGAGTGAATGAGCAGTTCTTC.

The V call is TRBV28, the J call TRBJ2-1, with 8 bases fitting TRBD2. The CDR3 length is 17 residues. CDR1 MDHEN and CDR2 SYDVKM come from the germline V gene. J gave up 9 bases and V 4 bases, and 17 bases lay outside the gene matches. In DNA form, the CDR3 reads TGTGCCAGCAGTTCGCCCCAGCATCGGGAGGGGCTTACTGAGCAGTTCTTC. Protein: CASSSPQHREGLTEQFF. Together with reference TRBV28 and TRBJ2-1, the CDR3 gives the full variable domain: DVKVTQSSRYLVKRTGEKVFLECVQDMDHENMFWYRQDPGLGLRLIYFSYDVKMKEKGDIPEGYSVSREKKERFSLILESASTNQTSMYLCASSSPQHREGLTEQFFGPGTRLTVL.

DNA of the CDR3: TGTGCCAGCAGCCCGGGACTAGCGGGCTACGAGCAGTACTTC. It yields the protein CASSPGLAGYEQYF. The V and J genes are TRBV11-2 and TRBJ2-7, with 12 nucleotides matching TRBD2. Germline V gene data show CDR1 as SGHAT and CDR2 as FQNNGV. With 5 bases clipped from V and 3 bases from J, the junction kept 2 bases outside the gene matches. This CDR3 region has 14 residues. Looking up the rest from reference TRBV11-2 and TRBJ2-7 gives the full variable domain: EAGVAQSPRYKIIEKRQSVAFWCNPISGHATLYWYQQILGQGPKLLIQFQNNGVVDDSQLPKDRFSAERLKGVDSTLKIQPAKLEDSAVYLCASSPGLAGYEQYFGPGTRLTVT.

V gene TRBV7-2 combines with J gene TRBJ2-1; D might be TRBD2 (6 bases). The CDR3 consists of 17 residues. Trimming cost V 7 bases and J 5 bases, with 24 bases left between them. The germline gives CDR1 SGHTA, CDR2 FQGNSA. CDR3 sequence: CASNGGLTGREHNEQFF. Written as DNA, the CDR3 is TGTGCCAGCAATGGGGGGTTAACGGGAAGGGAACACAATGAGCAGTTCTTC.

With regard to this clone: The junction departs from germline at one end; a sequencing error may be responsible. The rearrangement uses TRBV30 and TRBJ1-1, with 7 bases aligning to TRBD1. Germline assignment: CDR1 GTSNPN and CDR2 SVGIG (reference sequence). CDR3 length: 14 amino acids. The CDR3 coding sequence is TGTGCCTGGAGTGTACTCCAGGGGGTATTATCTGGCTCCTTT. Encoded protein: CAWSVLQGVLSGSF.

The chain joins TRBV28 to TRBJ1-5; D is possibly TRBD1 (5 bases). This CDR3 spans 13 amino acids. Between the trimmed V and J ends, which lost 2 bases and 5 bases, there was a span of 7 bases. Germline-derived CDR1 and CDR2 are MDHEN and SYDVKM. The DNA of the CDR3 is TGTGCCAGCAGTTTAAGGGGCTATCAGCCCCAGCATTTT. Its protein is CASSLRGYQPQHF.

The CDR3: CASSLSDRYNEKLFF. CDR3 nucleotide sequence: TGTGCCAGCAGCTTATCGGACAGATACAATGAAAAACTGTTTTTT. The gene calls are TRBV7-9 and TRBJ1-4, with a possible D match to TRBD1 (6 bases). This CDR3 spans 15 amino acids. V was cut by 2 bases and J by 5 bases, with 12 bases left in between. CDR1 and CDR2 (germline): SEHNR, FQNEAQ (reference sequence).

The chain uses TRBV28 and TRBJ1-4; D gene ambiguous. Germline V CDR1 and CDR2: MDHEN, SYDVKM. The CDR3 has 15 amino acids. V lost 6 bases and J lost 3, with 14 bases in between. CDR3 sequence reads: CASSLPRRSNEKLFF. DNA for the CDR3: TGTGCCAGCAGCCTCCCGAGGCGTTCTAATGAAAAACTGTTTTTT.

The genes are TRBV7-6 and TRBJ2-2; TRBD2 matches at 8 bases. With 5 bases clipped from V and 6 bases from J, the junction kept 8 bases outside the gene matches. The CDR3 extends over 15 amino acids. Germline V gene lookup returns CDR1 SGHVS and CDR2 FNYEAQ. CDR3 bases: TGTGCCAGCAGCCTGGGACTAGAAGAAGCCGGGGAGCTGTTTTTT. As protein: CASSLGLEEAGELFF.

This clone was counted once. The CDR3 DNA follows: TGTGCCAGCAGCGCCCGGGACAGGGGACAAGAGACCCAGTACTTC. Protein sequence: CASSARDRGQETQYF. The chain couples TRBV7-2 to TRBJ2-5; 10 nucleotides line up with TRBD1. V was clipped by 5 bases and J by 2 bases; unmatched bases: 5. The CDR3 is 15 residues long. The V gene's germline CDR1 is SGHTA and CDR2 FQGNSA.

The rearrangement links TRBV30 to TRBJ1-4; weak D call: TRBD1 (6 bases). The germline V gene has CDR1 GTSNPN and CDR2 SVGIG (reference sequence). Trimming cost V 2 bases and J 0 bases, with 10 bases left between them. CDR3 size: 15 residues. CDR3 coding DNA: TGTGCCTGGAGTCTAGGACAGTCAACTAATGAAAAACTGTTTTTT. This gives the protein CAWSLGQSTNEKLFF. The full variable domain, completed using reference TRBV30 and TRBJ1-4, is SQTIHQWPATLVQPVGSPLSLECTVEGTSNPNLYWYRQAAGRGLQLLFYSVGIGQISSEVPQNLSASRPQDRQFILSSKKLLLSDSGFYLCAWSLGQSTNEKLFFGSGTQLSVL.

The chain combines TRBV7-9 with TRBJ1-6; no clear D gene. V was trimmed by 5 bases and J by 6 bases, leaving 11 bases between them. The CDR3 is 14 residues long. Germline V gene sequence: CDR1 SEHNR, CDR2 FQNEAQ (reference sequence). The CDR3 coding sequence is TGTGCCAGCAGCCCGATGGGCAGTAATTCACCCCTCCACTTT. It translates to CASSPMGSNSPLHF.

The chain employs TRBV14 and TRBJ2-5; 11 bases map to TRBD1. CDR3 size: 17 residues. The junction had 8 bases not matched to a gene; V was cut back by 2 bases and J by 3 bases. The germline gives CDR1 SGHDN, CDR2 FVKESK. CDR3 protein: CASSQPARTGGEETQYF. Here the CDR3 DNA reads TGTGCCAGCAGCCAACCGGCCCGGACAGGGGGCGAAGAGACCCAGTACTTC.

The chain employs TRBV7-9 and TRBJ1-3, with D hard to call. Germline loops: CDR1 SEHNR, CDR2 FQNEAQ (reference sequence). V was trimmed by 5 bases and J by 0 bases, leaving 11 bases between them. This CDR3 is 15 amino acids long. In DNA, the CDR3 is TGTGCCAGCAGCCCTTTGGGCCTCTCTGGAAACACCATATATTTT. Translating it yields CASSPLGLSGNTIYF.

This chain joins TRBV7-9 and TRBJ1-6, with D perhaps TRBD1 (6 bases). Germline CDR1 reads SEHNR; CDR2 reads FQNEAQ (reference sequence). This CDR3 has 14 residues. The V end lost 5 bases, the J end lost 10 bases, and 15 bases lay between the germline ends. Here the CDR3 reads CASSPLTGVSPLHF. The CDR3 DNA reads TGTGCCAGCAGCCCCCTGACAGGAGTATCACCCCTCCACTTT.

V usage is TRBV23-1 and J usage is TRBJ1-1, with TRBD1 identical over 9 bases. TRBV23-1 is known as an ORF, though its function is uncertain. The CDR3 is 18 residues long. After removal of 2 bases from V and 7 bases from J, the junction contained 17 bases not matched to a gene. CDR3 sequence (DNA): TGCGCCAGCAGTCAACCTGGCGTCAGGGACAGGGTAATGGGTGAAGCTTTCTTT. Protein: CASSQPGVRDRVMGEAFF.

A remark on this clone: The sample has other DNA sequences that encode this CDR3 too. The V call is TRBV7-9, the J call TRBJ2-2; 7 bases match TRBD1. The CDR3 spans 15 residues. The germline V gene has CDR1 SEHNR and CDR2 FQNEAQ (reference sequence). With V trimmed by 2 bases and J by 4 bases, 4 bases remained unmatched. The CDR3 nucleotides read TGTGCCAGCAGCTTATCAGGGGGTCGCACCGGGGAGCTGTTTTTT. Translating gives CASSLSGGRTGELFF. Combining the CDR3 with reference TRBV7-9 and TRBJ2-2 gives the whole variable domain DTGVSQNPRHKITKRGQNVTFRCDPISEHNRLYWYRQTLGQGPEFLTYFQNEAQLEKSRLLSDRFSAERPKGSFSTLEIQRTEQGDSAMYLCASSLSGGRTGELFFGEGSRLTVL.

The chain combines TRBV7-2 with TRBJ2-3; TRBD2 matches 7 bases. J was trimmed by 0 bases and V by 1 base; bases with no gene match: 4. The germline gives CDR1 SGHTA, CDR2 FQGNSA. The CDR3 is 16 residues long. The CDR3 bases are TGTGCCAGCAGCTTAGGAGGGAGGGCTAGCACAGATACGCAGTATTTT. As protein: CASSLGGRASTDTQYF.

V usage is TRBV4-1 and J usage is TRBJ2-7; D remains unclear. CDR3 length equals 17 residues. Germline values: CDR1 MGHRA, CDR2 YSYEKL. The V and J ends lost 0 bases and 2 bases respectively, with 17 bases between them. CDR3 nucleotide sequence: TGCGCCAGCAGCCAAGAGTTCAAACAGAGATTAACCTACGAGCAGTACTTC. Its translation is CASSQEFKQRLTYEQYF.

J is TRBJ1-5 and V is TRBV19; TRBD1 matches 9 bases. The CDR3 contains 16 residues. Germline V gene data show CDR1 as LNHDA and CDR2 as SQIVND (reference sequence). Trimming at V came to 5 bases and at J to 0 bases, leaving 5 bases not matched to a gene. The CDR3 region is CASSFRTGDSNQPQHF. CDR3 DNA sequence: TGTGCCAGTAGTTTTCGGACAGGGGATAGCAATCAGCCCCAGCATTTT.

This CDR3 reads CASSLIGGTGIEQFF. CDR3 DNA sequence: TGTGCCAGCAGCTTAATTGGAGGGACAGGGATTGAGCAGTTCTTC. J is TRBJ2-1 and V is TRBV7-3, with 9 bases aligning to TRBD1. Germline CDR1 SGHTA, CDR2 FQGTGA. The CDR3 sequence is 15 residues long. V lost 1 base and J lost 9; bases outside the gene matches: 7.

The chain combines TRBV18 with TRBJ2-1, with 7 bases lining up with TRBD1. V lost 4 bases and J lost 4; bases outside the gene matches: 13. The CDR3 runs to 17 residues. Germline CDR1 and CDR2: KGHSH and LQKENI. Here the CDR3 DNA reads TGTGCCAGCTCACGACCCCCGTGGGACAGCCAATACAATGAGCAGTTCTTC. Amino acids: CASSRPPWDSQYNEQFF.

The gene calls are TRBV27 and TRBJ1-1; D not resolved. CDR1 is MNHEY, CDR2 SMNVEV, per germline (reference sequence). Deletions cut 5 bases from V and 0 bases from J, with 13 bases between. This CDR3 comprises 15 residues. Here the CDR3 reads CASSISGGLNTEAFF. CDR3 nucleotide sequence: TGTGCCAGCAGTATTTCGGGAGGCTTGAACACTGAAGCTTTCTTT.

The CDR3: CASSQGLAGGDTQYF. CDR3 DNA: TGCGCCAGCAGCCAGGGACTAGCGGGGGGAGATACGCAGTATTTT. The chain carries TRBV5-1 and TRBJ2-3; 15 bases line up with TRBD2. This CDR3 comprises 15 residues. The germline V gene has CDR1 SGHRS and CDR2 YFSETQ. With 4 bases clipped from V and 5 bases from J, the junction kept 2 bases outside the gene matches.

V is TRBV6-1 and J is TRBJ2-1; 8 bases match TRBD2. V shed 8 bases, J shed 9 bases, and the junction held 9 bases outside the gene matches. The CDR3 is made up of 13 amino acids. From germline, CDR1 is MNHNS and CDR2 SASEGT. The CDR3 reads CASLTGGPGEQFF. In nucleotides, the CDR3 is TGTGCCAGCTTGACGGGGGGGCCGGGTGAGCAGTTCTTC.

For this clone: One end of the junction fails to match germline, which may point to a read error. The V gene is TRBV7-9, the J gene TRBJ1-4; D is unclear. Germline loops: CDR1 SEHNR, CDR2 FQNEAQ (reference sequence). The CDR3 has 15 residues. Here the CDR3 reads CSSSPRSSNYEKLFF. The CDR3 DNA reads TGTTCCAGCAGCCCCAGGTCCTCCAACTATGAAAAACTGTTTTTT.

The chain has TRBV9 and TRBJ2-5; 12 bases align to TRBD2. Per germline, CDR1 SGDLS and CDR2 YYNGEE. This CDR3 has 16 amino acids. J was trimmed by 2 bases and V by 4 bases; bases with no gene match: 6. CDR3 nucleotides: TGTGCCAGCAGCACTGGACTAGCGGGAAAACAAGAGACCCAGTACTTC. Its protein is CASSTGLAGKQETQYF. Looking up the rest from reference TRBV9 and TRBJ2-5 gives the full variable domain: DSGVTQTPKHLITATGQRVTLRCSPRSGDLSVYWYQQSLDQGLQFLIQYYNGEERAKGNILERFSAQQFPDLHSELNLSSLELGDSALYFCASSTGLAGKQETQYFGPGTRLLVL.

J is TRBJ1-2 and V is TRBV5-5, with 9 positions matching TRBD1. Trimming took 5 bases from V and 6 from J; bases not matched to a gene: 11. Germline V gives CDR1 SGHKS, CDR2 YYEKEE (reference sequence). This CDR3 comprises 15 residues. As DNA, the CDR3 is TGTGCCAGCAGTTTTATTCCGGGACAGGGCGATGGCTACACCTTC. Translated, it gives CASSFIPGQGDGYTF.

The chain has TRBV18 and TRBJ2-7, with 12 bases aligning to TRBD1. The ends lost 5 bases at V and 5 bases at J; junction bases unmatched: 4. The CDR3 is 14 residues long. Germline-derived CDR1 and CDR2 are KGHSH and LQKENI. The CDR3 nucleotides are TGTGCCAGCTCAGTGGGGACAGGGGGCGACGAGCAGTACTTC. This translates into CASSVGTGGDEQYF.

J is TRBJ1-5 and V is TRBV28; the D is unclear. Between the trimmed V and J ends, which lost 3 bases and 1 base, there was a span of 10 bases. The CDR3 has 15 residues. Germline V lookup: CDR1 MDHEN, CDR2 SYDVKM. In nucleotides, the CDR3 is TGTGCCAGCAGTTTTGGCGGGAGCAGCAATCAGCCCCAGCATTTT. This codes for CASSFGGSSNQPQHF.

CDR3 protein: CASSRYFTGGNTGELFF. Here the CDR3 DNA reads TGTGCCAGCAGCCGATATTTCACAGGGGGAAACACCGGGGAGCTGTTTTTT. J is TRBJ2-2 and V is TRBV7-9; 8 bases match TRBD1. Germline-derived CDR1 and CDR2 are SEHNR and FQNEAQ (reference sequence). The CDR3 length is 17 residues. The junction had 10 bases not matched to a gene; V was cut back by 5 bases and J by 2 bases.